The T cell receptor beta chain under discussion was sequenced for a study of blood T cell repertoires in COVID-19. A word on this clone: The same CDR3 can be traced to other DNA sequences in this sample.

Measured with immunoSEQ multiplex PCR; TCRdb has only the in-frame clones, and not every one. The table includes under 300,000 clones, less than 90% detected once. Trimming took 3 bases from V and 2 from J, leaving 8 bases between them. CDR1 and CDR2 (germline): KGHSH, LQKENI. CDR3 length: 14 amino acids. The TCR originated in a human donor in a cohort sampled during active COVID-19. V is TRBV18 and J is TRBJ1-5; D gene ambiguous. The sequencing input was peripheral blood. CDR3 nucleotide sequence: TGTGCCAGCTCACCGAGTGGAGGCAATCAGCCCCAGCATTTT. Protein sequence: CASSPSGGNQPQHF.